This record looks at one TCR beta chain sequence and its context. The antigen remains unidentified. This CDR3 is 16 amino acids long. The V gene lost 5 bases and the J gene lost 6 bases, with 22 bases spanning the gap. The germline CDR1 and CDR2 sequences are LGHNA and YSLEER. This entry is derived from a study of shared clonotypes between healthy human individuals. Study-wide background: A donor's plate count was three for CD4 naive and three for CD4 memory; CD8 naive had two and CD8 memory one.

General study points: The researchers took only blood, and tissue repertoires probably look different.

Authors' processing steps: Filtering of immunoSEQ junctional sequences could not match full-length read filtering. TCRdb's table, derived via immunoSEQ multiplex PCR, lists solely in-frame clones and lacks some. V and J calls and clone size are copied from that table; D and trimming were computed from the DNA. The sample has 2.3 million or so clones; just over 90% are singletons. The chain has TRBV4-3 and TRBJ1-1, with a possible D match to TRBD1 (5 bases). This clonotype was obtained from a man between 18 and 35 years old in good health. Some clones in this sample may be carry-over from other donors' samples. The sequenced sample was naive CD4+ T cells from PBMCs. The sample's subset: CD45RA+ positively selected. The CDR3 DNA reads TGCGCCAGCAGCTCCCAGGTGGGCGGTAGGGACCCTGAAGCTTTCTTT. Residues: CASSSQVGGRDPEAFF.